The present entry profiles one T cell receptor (beta chain) with its context. The data originate from a study of CD8 T cell repertoires and HIV-1 epitope variants. Turning to the study itself: Each of Twenty-five Gag and Nef epitope peptides stimulated a separate culture. Controls were a CMV, EBV and flu peptide pool, Ebola AY9 negative control, and no-peptide well. An uncultured baseline aliquot held 1M T cells.

The assay was immunoSEQ multiplex PCR, and TCRdb's table has in-frame clones only and misses some. The sample shows more than 85,000 clones, roughly 80% of them seen only once. The germline CDR1 and CDR2 sequences are SGHTA and FQGNSA. V gave up 5 bases and J gave up 7 bases; unmatched junction bases: 11. The CDR3 extends over 15 amino acids. Sequencing was carried out using uncultured baseline CD8+ T cells from peripheral blood mononuclear cells (PBMCs). The source of this sequence is a male donor with HIV. V usage is TRBV7-2 and J usage is TRBJ1-5; 7 nucleotides match TRBD1. The CDR3: CASSPGTAYYQPQHF. The CDR3 coding sequence is TGTGCCAGCAGCCCCGGGACAGCCTATTACCAGCCCCAGCATTTT.